This T cell receptor (beta chain) was found in a study of CD8 T cells in ankylosing spondylitis. General study results and limits: Ankylosing spondylitis blood appeared to carry a characteristic TCR beta motif of roughly eight highly homologous variants.

TCRdb ran MiXCR on the 5' RACE reads and lists one entry per CDR3 protein. This table has 200,000 to 300,000 distinct CDR3 sequences, around 10% appearing once. This CDR3 is 15 amino acids long. The ends lost 3 bases at V and 5 bases at J; junction bases unmatched: 9. The V gene's germline CDR1 is MNHNS and CDR2 SASEGT. Details on this clonotype: Its matching antigen is unknown.

Input material: blood, either unsorted or a sorted T cell fraction (not recorded which). The chain recombines TRBV6-1 with TRBJ2-7; TRBD2 agrees at 8 bases. This clonotype was obtained from a male donor with ankylosing spondylitis or in good health (not recorded which). The CDR3 DNA reads TGTGCCAGCAGTGAGGAAAGCGGGAGTAACGACGAGCAGTACTTC. Its protein is CASSEESGSNDEQYF.